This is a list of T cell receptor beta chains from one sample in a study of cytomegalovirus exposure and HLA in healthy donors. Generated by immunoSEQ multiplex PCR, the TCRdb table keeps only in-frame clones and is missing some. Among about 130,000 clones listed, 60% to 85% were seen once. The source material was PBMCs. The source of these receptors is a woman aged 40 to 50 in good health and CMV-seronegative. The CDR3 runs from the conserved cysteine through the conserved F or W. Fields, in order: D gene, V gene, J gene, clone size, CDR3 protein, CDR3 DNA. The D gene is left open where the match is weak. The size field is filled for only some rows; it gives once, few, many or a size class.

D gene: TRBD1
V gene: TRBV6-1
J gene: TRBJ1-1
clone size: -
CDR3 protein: CASSDRGLGEAFF
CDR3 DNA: TGTGCCAGCAGTGACAGGGGGCTTGGTGAAGCTTTCTTT

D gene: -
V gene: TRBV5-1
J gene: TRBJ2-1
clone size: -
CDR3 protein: CASSLLTSYNEQFF
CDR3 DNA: TGCGCCAGCAGCTTGCTAACTAGTTACAATGAGCAGTTCTTC

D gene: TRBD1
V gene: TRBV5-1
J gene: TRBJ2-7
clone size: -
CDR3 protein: CASSLGGQGYEQYF
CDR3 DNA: TGCGCCAGCAGCTTGGGGGGACAGGGCTACGAGCAGTACTTC

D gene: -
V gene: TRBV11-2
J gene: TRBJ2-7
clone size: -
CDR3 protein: CASSLRDNSYEQYF
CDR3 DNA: TGTGCCAGCAGCTTACGGGACAATTCCTACGAGCAGTACTTC

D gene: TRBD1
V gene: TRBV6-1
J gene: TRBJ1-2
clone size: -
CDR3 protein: CASRHPGGAGGYTF
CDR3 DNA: TGTGCCAGCAGACACCCAGGGGGCGCGGGCGGCTACACCTTC

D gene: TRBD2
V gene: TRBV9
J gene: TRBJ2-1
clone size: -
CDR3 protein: CASSVGYAGGIDEQFF
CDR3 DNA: TGTGCCAGCAGCGTAGGGTACGCGGGGGGGATAGATGAGCAGTTCTTC

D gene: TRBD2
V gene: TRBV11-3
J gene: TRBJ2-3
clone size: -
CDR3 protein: CASSPAGLHTDTQYF
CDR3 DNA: TGTGCCAGCAGCCCAGCGGGACTTCACACAGATACGCAGTATTTT

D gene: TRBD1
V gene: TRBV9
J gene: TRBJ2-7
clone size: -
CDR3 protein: CASSVEWGQGYEQYF
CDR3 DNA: TGTGCCAGCAGCGTAGAATGGGGACAGGGGTACGAGCAGTACTTC

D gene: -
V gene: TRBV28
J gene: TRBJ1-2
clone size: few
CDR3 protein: CASIPSGGQTSNGYTF
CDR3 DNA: TGTGCCAGCATTCCATCCGGGGGGCAGACGTCCAATGGCTACACCTTC

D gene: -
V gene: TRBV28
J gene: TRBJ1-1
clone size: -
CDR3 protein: CASRAPTEAFF
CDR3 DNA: TGTGCCAGCAGGGCCCCGACTGAAGCTTTTTTT

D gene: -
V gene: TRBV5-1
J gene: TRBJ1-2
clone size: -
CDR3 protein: CASSLEGDTNYGYTF
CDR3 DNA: TGCGCCAGCAGCTTGGAAGGAGATACTAACTATGGCTACACCTTC

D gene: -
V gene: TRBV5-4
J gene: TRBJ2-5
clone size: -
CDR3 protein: CASSSYGGQETQYF
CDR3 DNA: TGTGCCAGCAGCTCGTACGGAGGTCAAGAGACCCAGTACTTC

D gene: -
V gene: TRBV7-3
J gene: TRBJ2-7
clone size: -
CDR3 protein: CASSEAANYEQYF
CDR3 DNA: TGTGCCAGCAGTGAGGCCGCTAACTACGAGCAGTACTTC

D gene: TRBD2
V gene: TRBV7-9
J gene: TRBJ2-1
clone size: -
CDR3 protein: CASSPGLAGPPEQFF
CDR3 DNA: TGTGCCAGCAGCCCAGGACTAGCGGGGCCCCCTGAGCAGTTCTTC

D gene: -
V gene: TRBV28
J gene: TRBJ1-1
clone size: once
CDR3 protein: CASSSNGGDTEAFF
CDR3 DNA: TGTGCCAGCAGTTCGAACGGGGGGGACACTGAAGCTTTCTTT

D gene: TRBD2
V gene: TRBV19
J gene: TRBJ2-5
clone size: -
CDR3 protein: CASSMLGGAGGMETQYF
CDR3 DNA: TGTGCCAGTAGTATGTTGGGGGGAGCGGGAGGCATGGAGACCCAGTACTTC

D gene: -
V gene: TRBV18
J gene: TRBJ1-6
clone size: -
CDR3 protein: CASSQGENSPLHF
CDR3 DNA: TGTGCCAGCTCACAGGGGGAGAATTCACCCCTCCACTTT

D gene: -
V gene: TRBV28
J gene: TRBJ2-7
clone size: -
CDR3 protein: CASSLGSRGIIYEQYF
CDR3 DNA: TGTGCCAGCAGTCTGGGGTCAAGGGGAATAATCTACGAGCAGTACTTC

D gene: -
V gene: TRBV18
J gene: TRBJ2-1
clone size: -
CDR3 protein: CASSPQGGLLRNEQFF
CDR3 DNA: TGTGCCAGCTCACCCCAGGGGGGCCTACTCCGCAATGAGCAGTTCTTC

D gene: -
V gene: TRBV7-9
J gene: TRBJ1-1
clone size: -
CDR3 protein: CASSLEEGGPFF
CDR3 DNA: TGTGCCAGCAGCTTAGAGGAGGGAGGCCCTTTCTTT

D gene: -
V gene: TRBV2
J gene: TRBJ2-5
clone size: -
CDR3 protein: CASKGGETQYF
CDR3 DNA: TGTGCCAGCAAAGGAGGGGAGACCCAGTACTTC

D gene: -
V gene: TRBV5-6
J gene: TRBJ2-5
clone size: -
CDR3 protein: CASSFRDYQETQYF
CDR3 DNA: TGTGCCAGCAGCTTCCGGGACTACCAAGAGACCCAGTACTTC

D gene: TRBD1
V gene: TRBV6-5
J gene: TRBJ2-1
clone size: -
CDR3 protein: CASSYAGGSYNEQFF
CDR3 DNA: TGTGCCAGCAGTTATGCAGGGGGCTCCTACAATGAGCAGTTCTTC

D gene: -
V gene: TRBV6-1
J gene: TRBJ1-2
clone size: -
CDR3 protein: CASSDPGTLGSNYGYTF
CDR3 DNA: TGTGCCAGCAGTGACCCCGGGACACTAGGTTCTAACTATGGCTACACCTTC

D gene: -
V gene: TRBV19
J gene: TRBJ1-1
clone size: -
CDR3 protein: CASAGDIRGTEAFF
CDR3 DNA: TGTGCCAGCGCTGGGGACATTCGAGGCACTGAAGCTTTCTTT

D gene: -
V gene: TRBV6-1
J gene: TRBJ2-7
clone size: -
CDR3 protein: CASSEASTPAYEQYF
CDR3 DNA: TGTGCCAGCAGTGAAGCTTCCACACCCGCCTACGAGCAGTACTTC

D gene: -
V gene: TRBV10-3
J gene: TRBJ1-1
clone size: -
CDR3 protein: CAIRKVGGDTEAFF
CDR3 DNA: TGTGCCATCAGAAAAGTGGGGGGGGACACTGAAGCTTTCTTT

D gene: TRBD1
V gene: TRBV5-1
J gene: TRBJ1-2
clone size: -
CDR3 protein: CASSLEGTGYSYTF
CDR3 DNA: TGCGCCAGCAGCTTGGAGGGGACAGGGTATAGCTACACCTTC

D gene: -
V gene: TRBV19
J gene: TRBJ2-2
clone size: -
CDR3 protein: CASSIAGAGELFF
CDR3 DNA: TGTGCCAGTAGTATAGCAGGTGCCGGGGAGCTGTTTTTT

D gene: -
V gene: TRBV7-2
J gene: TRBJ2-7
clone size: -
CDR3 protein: CASSLERQGMHEQYF
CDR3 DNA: TGTGCCAGCAGCTTAGAAAGGCAGGGTATGCACGAGCAGTACTTC

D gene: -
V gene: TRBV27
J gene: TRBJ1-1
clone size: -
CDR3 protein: CASSLFRHSGTDTEAFF
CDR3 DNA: TGTGCCAGCAGTTTATTCCGACATTCCGGAACCGACACTGAAGCTTTCTTT

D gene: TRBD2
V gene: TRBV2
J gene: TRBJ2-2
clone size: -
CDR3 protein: CASLGAGGGLDTGELFF
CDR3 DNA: TGTGCCAGCTTAGGAGCGGGAGGTGGCCTTGACACCGGGGAGCTGTTTTTT

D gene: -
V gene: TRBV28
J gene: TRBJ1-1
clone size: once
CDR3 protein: CASSWGTLEAFF
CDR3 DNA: TGTGCCAGCAGCTGGGGGACTCTTGAAGCTTTCTTT

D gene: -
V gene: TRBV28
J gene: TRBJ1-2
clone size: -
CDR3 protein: CASLHGAGLPYGYTF
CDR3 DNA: TGTGCCAGCTTACACGGTGCGGGGCTACCCTATGGCTACACCTTC

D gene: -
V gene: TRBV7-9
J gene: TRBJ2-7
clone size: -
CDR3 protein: CASSLPGHSSEQYF
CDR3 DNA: TGTGCCAGCAGCCTACCGGGACATTCCTCCGAGCAGTACTTC

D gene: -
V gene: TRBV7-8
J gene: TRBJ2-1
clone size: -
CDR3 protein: CASSFWGGTGNEQFF
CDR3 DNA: TGTGCCAGCAGCTTTTGGGGCGGGACGGGAAATGAGCAGTTCTTC

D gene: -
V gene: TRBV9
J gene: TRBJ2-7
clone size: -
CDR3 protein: CASSVDRDSYEQYF
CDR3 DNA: TGTGCCAGCAGCGTAGACCGGGATAGCTACGAGCAGTACTTC

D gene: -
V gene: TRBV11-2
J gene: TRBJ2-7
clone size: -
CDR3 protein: CASSRRLDSSYEQYF
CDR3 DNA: TGTGCCAGCAGCCGACGACTAGACAGCTCCTACGAGCAGTACTTC

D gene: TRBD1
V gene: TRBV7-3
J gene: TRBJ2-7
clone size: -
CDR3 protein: CASSKDRGSYEQYF
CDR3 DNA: TGTGCCAGCAGCAAAGACAGGGGAAGTTACGAGCAGTACTTC

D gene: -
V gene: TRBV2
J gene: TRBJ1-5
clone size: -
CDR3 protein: CASSEQGVSNQPQHF
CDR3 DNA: TGTGCCAGCTCGGAACAGGGTGTGAGCAATCAGCCCCAGCATTTT

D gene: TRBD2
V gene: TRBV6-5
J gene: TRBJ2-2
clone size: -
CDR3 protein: CASSIAGGFTGELFF
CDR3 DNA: TGTGCCAGCAGTATAGCGGGGGGGTTCACCGGGGAGCTGTTTTTT

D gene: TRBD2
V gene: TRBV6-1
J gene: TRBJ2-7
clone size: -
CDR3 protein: CASSEGRLADSYEQYF
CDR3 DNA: TGTGCCAGCAGTGAAGGTCGGCTAGCGGACTCCTACGAGCAGTACTTC

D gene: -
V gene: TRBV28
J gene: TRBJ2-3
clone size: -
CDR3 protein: CASSLNSADTQYF
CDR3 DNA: TGTGCCAGCAGTTTGAATAGCGCAGATACGCAGTATTTT

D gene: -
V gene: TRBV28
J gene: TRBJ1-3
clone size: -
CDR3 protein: CASSGRGLGNTIYF
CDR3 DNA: TGTGCCAGCAGCGGCAGAGGATTGGGAAACACCATATATTTT

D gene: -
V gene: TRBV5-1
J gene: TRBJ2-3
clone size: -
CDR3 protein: CASSLAPGVVSTDTQYF
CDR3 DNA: TGCGCCAGCAGCTTGGCCCCAGGGGTGGTTAGCACAGATACGCAGTATTTT